The 5 T cell receptor beta chains below all came from one sample that was sequenced in a study of shared clonotypes between healthy human individuals. The method was immunoSEQ multiplex PCR; TCRdb's version includes in-frame clones alone and lacks a portion of them. The table records 2,100,000 or so clones, 90% to 97% of them present only once. Sequenced sample: naive CD4+ T cells sorted from blood. Subset specified: CD45RA+ positively selected. The receptors originated from a man between 18 and 29 years old in good health.

The CDR3 DNA reads as TGCAGCGTTACTAGCGGGAGGGCCCTGGGCGGGGAGCTGTTTTTT. As protein: CSVTSGRALGGELFF. This chain connects TRBV29-1 to TRBJ2-2; the match to TRBD2 covers 13 bases. V was pared by 5 bases and J by 7 bases, with 7 bases of the junction left unmatched. From germline, CDR1 is SQVTM and CDR2 ANQGSEA. This CDR3 has 15 amino acids.

This rearrangement joins TRBV27 to TRBJ2-1, with TRBD1 matching over 7 bases. Germline lookup yields CDR1 MNHEY and CDR2 SMNVEV (reference sequence). Losses at the gene ends were 3 bases for V and 5 bases for J; bases not matched to a gene: 13. This CDR3 is 17 amino acids long. The CDR3 here is CASSLIVDRDLHNEQFF. The CDR3 DNA reads TGTGCCAGCAGTTTGATCGTCGACAGGGACCTTCACAATGAGCAGTTCTTC.

This chain joins TRBV5-4 and TRBJ2-1; the match to TRBD2 covers 12 bases. The germline gives CDR1 SGHNT, CDR2 YYREEE (reference sequence). The CDR3 sequence is 14 residues long. The junction had 2 bases not matched to a gene; V was cut back by 0 bases and J by 10 bases. The DNA for the CDR3 is TGTGCCAGCAGCTTGGGACTAGCGGGAGACGAGCAGTTCTTC. This codes for CASSLGLAGDEQFF.

This chain joins TRBV6-6 and TRBJ2-5, with D unclear. This CDR3 comprises 14 residues. Germline lookup yields CDR1 MNHNY and CDR2 SVGAGI (reference sequence). V shed 0 bases and J shed 2 bases, with 7 bases lying between them. DNA of the CDR3: TGTGCCAGCAGTTACTCGGCAATTCAAGAGACCCAGTACTTC. Translating gives CASSYSAIQETQYF.

The genes are TRBV6-6 and TRBJ2-7; maybe TRBD1 (7 bases). The CDR3 loop spans 15 amino acids. Germline-derived CDR1 and CDR2 are MNHNY and SVGAGI (reference sequence). V lost 2 bases and J 2 bases, leaving 13 bases between the germline ends. CDR3 in amino acids: CASSYGGTEAYEQYF. The CDR3 DNA follows: TGTGCCAGCAGTTACGGAGGGACAGAAGCCTACGAGCAGTACTTC.